The rows below give T cell receptor beta chains drawn from one sample of a study of blood T cell repertoires in COVID-19. Assay: immunoSEQ multiplex PCR; the TCRdb copy retains only in-frame clones and omits some. The table shows about 96,000 clones, with about four fifths occurring only once. The sequenced material came from peripheral blood. Receptors were obtained from a woman aged 55-70 years with acute or convalescent COVID-19. Each CDR3 is given without its conserved first and last residue.

j_gene,v_gene,CDR3aa
TRBJ2-5,TRBV5-6,ASSWVRAKETQY
TRBJ1-5,TRBV7-9,ASSFNNQPQH
TRBJ2-2,TRBV25-1,ASRDSGQGKIGELF
TRBJ1-1,TRBV30,AWNPGQNTEAF
TRBJ2-3,TRBV28,ASTRSGRRTDTQY
TRBJ2-3,TRBV19,ASSKGLAARTDTQY
TRBJ2-1,TRBV7-6,ASSLTRGGTHNEQF
TRBJ2-1,TRBV7-3,ASSPQRGSYNEQF
TRBJ2-5,TRBV5-5,ASSWTPRTQGETQY
TRBJ2-5,TRBV4-3,ASSQETNRGWETQY
TRBJ1-3,TRBV12-3/TRBV12-4,ASSRDSGNTIY
TRBJ2-2,TRBV3-1/TRBV3-2,ASSHTNTGELF
TRBJ2-7,TRBV11-2,ASSLAQATYYEQY
TRBJ2-1,TRBV7-3,ASSSLGGASYNEQF
TRBJ1-4,TRBV5-1,ASSPGPTNEKLF
TRBJ2-5,TRBV5-4,ASSRGAGETQY
TRBJ1-1,TRBV30,AWTRGVNTEAF
TRBJ1-2,TRBV3-1/TRBV3-2,ASRPTGGNYGYT
TRBJ1-1,TRBV7-2,ASSLAGALEAF
TRBJ1-4,TRBV6-5,ASARMTGVEKLF
TRBJ1-2,TRBV7-2,ASSLGGRALYGYT
TRBJ1-2,TRBV7-8,ASSLVGQGNYGYT
TRBJ2-1,TRBV11-1,ASSSPAGGLYNEQF
TRBJ2-5,TRBV11-2,AYETKPGTGVRETQY
TRBJ2-5,TRBV7-3,ASRRGASLETQY
TRBJ2-1,TRBV2,ASSPTEPSYNEQF
TRBJ1-2,TRBV19,ASRPYRGPFYGYT
TRBJ2-1,TRBV18,ASSPLAGGSSYNEQF
TRBJ2-1,TRBV7-8,ASSLPGQGKNEQF
TRBJ2-3,TRBV7-2,ASSETRTSGGDTQY
TRBJ1-2,TRBV6-1,ASSEETGDGYT
TRBJ1-1,TRBV5-1,ASSLVGRGQTEAF
TRBJ2-2,TRBV5-1,ASSRLSGTGGTGELF
TRBJ1-2,TRBV28,ASSAGNYGYT
TRBJ1-1,TRBV18,ASSPGTGMNTEAF
TRBJ1-2,TRBV19,ASTDRGQALYGYT
TRBJ1-1,TRBV6-2/TRBV6-3,ASSSPGPGGIDGEAF
TRBJ1-1,TRBV4-2,ASSHPERGSEAF
TRBJ2-7,TRBV7-8,ASSLGGQDYYEQY
TRBJ2-7,TRBV30,ACPGGSSYEQY
TRBJ1-1,TRBV12-3/TRBV12-4,ASTTRGNTEAF
TRBJ2-1,TRBV3-1/TRBV3-2,ASSQDKASGSNEQF
TRBJ1-4,TRBV30,AWSGGLTGNEKLF
TRBJ1-6,TRBV10-3,AISTGQHNSPLH
TRBJ2-3,TRBV6-2/TRBV6-3,ASSRSDRRDTQY
TRBJ1-1,TRBV28,ASSLSQEGTFAF
TRBJ2-7,TRBV5-1,ASGNSGGTTPYEQY
TRBJ1-2,TRBV9,ASSVAPNPNYGYT
TRBJ1-1,TRBV18,ASSRGDTEAF
TRBJ2-3,TRBV4-1,ASSLSPSGVADTQY
TRBJ2-2,TRBV2,ASGETSGLTGELF
TRBJ2-7,TRBV18,ASSPGLPGLGTYEQY
TRBJ2-5,TRBV4-2,ASSQPTGTSGGGETQY
TRBJ1-6,TRBV6-5,ASSLQAGFGH
TRBJ2-2,TRBV10-2,ASSENTGWSGELF